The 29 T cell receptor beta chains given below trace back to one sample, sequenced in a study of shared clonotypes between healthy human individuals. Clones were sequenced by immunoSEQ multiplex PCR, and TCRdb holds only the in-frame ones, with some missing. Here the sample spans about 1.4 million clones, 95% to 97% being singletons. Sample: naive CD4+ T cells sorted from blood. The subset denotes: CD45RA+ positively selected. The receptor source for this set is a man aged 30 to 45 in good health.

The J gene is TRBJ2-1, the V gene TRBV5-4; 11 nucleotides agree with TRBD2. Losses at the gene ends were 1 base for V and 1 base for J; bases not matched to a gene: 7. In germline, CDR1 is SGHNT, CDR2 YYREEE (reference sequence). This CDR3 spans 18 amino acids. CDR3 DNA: TGTGCCAGCAGCTTGCGGCGTAGCGGGAGGGGTTCCTACAATGAGCAGTTCTTC. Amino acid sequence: CASSLRRSGRGSYNEQFF.

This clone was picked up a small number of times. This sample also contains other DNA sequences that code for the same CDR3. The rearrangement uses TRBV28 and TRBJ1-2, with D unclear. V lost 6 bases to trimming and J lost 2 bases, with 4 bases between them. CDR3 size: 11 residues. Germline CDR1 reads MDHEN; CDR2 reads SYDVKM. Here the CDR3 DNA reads TGTGCCAGCAGCTTAAACTATGGCTACACCTTC. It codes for CASSLNYGYTF.

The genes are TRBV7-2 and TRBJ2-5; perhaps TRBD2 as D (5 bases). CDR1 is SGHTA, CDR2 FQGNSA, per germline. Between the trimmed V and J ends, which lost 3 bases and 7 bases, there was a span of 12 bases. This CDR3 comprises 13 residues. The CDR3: CASSLDSPGTQYF. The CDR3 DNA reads TGTGCCAGCAGCTTGGACTCCCCGGGGACCCAGTACTTC.

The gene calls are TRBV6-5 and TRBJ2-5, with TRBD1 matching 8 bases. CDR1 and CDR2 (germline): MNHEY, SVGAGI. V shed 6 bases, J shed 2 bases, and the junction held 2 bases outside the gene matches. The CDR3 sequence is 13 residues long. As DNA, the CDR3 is TGTGCCAGCAGAGGACAGGGACAAGAGACCCAGTACTTC. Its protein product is CASRGQGQETQYF.

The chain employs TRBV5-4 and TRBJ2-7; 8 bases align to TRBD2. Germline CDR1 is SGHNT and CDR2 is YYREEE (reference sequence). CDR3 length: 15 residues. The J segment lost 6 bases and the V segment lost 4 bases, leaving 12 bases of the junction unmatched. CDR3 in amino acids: CASSPPAGGPSEQYF. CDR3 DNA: TGTGCCAGCAGCCCCCCGGCGGGAGGACCGAGCGAGCAGTACTTC. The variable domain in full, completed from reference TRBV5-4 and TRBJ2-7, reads ETGVTQSPTHLIKTRGQQVTLRCSSQSGHNTVSWYQQALGQGPQFIFQYYREEENGRGNFPPRFSGLQFPNYSSELNVNALELDDSALYLCASSPPAGGPSEQYFGPGTRLTVT.

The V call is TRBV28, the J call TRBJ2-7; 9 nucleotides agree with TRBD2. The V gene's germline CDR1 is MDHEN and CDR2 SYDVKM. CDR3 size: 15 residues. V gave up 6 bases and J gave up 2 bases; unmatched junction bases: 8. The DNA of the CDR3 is TGTGCCAGCAGCCGTGGACTAGCGAACACCTACGAGCAGTACTTC. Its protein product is CASSRGLANTYEQYF.

CDR3 sequence (DNA): TGTGCCAGCAGCTTAAGTAGTGGGACAGGGGGCGAGCAGTACTTC. Protein: CASSLSSGTGGEQYF. The V call is TRBV7-9, the J call TRBJ2-7, with TRBD1 matching 11 bases. Losses at the gene ends were 2 bases for V and 6 bases for J; bases not matched to a gene: 6. This CDR3 spans 15 amino acids. Germline CDR1 SEHNR, CDR2 FQNEAQ (reference sequence).

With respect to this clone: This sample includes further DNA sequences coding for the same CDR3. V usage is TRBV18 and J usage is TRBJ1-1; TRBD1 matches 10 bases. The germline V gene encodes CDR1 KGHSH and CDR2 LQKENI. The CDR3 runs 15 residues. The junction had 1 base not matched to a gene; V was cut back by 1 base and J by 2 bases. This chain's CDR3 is CASSPRTGGNTEAFF. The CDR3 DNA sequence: TGTGCCAGCTCACCACGGACAGGGGGTAACACTGAAGCTTTCTTT.

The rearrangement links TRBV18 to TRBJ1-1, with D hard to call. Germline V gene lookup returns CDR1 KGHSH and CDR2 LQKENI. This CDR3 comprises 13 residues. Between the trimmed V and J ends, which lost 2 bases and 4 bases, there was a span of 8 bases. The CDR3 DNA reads TGTGCCAGCTCACCAAGGTCCGGCACTGAAGCTTTCTTT. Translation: CASSPRSGTEAFF.

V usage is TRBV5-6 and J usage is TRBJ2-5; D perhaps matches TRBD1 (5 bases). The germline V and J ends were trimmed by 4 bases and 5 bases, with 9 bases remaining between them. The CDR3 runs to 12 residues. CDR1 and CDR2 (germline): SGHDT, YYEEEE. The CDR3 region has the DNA TGTGCCAGCAGCGACAGTGTCGAGACCCAGTACTTC. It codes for CASSDSVETQYF.

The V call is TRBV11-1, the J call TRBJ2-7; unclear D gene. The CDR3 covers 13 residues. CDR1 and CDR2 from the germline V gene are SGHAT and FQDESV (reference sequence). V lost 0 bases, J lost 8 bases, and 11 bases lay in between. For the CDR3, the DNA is TGTGCCAGCAGCTTAGCTCCGGTTGAGAAGCAGTACTTC. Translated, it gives CASSLAPVEKQYF.

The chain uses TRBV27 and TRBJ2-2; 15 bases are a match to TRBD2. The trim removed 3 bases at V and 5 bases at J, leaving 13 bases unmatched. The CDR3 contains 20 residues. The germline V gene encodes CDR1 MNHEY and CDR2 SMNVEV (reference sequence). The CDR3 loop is CASSFALGTSGRWSTGELFF. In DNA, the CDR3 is TGTGCCAGCAGTTTCGCTCTAGGGACTAGCGGGAGGTGGAGTACCGGGGAGCTGTTTTTT.

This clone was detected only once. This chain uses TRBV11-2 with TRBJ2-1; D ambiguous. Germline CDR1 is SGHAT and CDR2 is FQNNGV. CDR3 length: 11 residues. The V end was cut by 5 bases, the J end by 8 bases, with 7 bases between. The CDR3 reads CASSPQHEQFF. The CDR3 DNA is TGTGCCAGCAGCCCACAGCATGAGCAGTTCTTC.

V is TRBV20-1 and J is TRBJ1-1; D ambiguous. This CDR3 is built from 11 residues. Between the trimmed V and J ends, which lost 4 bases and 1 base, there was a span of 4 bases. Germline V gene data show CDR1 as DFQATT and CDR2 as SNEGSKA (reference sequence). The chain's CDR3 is CSANKNTEAFF. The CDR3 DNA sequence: TGCAGTGCTAACAAGAACACTGAAGCTTTCTTT.

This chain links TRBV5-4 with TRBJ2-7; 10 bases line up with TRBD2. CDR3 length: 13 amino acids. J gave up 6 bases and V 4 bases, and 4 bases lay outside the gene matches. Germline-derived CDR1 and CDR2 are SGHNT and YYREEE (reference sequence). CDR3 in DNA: TGTGCCAGCAGCCTAGCGGGAGCTCCCGAGCAGTACTTC. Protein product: CASSLAGAPEQYF. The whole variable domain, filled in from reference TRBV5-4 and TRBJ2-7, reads ETGVTQSPTHLIKTRGQQVTLRCSSQSGHNTVSWYQQALGQGPQFIFQYYREEENGRGNFPPRFSGLQFPNYSSELNVNALELDDSALYLCASSLAGAPEQYFGPGTRLTVT.

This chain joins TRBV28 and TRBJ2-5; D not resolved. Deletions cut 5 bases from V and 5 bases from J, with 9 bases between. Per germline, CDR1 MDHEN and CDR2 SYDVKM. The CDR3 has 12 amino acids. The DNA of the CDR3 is TGTGCCAGCAGTCCCTCTCCGGAGACCCAGTACTTC. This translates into CASSPSPETQYF.

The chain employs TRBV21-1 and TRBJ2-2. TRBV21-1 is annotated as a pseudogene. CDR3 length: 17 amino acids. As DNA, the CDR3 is TGTGCCAGCAGCGAACCTCGACGAGCCTCGGACACCGGGGAGCTGTTTTTT. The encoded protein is CASSEPRRASDTGELFF.

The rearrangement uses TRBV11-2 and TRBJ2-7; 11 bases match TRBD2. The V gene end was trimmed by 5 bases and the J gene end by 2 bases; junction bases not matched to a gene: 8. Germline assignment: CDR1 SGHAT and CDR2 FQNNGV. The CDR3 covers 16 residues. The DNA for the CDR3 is TGTGCCAGCAGCCCCCGGGGTAGCGGGAGGGCCTACGAGCAGTACTTC. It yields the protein CASSPRGSGRAYEQYF.

The CDR3 DNA sequence: TGTGCCAGCACGCCAGCCCTGGTCTATCAGCCCCAGCATTTT. Encoded protein: CASTPALVYQPQHF. This chain joins TRBV6-1 and TRBJ1-5; D uncertain. CDR3 length equals 14 residues. The germline CDR1 and CDR2 sequences are MNHNS and SASEGT. V was trimmed by 7 bases and J by 5 bases, leaving 15 bases between them.

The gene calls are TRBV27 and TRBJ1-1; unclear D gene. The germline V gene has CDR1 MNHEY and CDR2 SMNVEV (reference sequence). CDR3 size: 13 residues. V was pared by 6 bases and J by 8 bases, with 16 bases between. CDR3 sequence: CASSATGAPEAFF. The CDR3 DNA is TGTGCCAGCAGCGCTACGGGAGCCCCAGAAGCTTTCTTT.

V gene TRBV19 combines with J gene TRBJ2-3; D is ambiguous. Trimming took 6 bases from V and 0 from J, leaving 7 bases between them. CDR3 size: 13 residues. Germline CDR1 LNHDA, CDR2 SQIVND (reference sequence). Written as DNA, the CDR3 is TGTGCCAGTAGGATGACTAGCACAGATACGCAGTATTTT. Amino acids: CASRMTSTDTQYF.

CDR3 in amino acids: CASSYWGQGVPGELFF. CDR3 in DNA: TGTGCCAGCAGTTACTGGGGCCAAGGAGTACCCGGGGAGCTGTTTTTT. V is TRBV6-6 and J is TRBJ2-2; a weak D match, TRBD1 (5 bases). Germline V gives CDR1 MNHNY, CDR2 SVGAGI (reference sequence). The CDR3 runs 16 residues. Trimming removed 1 base at V and 6 bases at J, with 15 bases between.

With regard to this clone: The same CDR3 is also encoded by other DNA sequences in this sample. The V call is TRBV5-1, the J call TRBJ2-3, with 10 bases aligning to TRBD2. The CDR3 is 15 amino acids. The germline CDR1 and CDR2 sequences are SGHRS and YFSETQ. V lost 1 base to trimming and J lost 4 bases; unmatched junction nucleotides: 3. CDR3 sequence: CASSLLAGEADTQYF. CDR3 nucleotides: TGCGCCAGCAGCTTGCTAGCGGGAGAGGCAGATACGCAGTATTTT.

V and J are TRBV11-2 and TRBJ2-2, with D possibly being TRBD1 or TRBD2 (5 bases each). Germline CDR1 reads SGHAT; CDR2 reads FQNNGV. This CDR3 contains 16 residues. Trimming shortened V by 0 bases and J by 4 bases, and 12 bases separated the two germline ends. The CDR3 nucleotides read TGTGCCAGCAGCTTAGAAATCGGGGCGCCCACCGGGGAGCTGTTTTTT. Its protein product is CASSLEIGAPTGELFF.

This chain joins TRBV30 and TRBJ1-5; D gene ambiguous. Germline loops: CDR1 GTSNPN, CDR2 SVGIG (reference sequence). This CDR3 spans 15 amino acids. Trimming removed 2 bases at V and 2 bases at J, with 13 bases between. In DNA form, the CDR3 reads TGTGCCTGGAGTAAAGGGCCTCGGGGCAATCAGCCCCAGCATTTT. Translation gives CAWSKGPRGNQPQHF.

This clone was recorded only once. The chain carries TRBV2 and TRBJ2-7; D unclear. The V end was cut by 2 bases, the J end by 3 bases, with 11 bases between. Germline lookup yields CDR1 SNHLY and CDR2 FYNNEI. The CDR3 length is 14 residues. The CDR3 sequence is CASSEIGAGYEQYF. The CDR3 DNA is TGTGCCAGCAGTGAAATCGGCGCAGGCTACGAGCAGTACTTC.

The CDR3 region has the DNA TGTGCCATCAGTGAGGAGGGGGCGCGGAACCGCGGCTACACCTTC. It codes for CAISEEGARNRGYTF. The gene calls are TRBV10-3 and TRBJ1-2, with TRBD1 matching 7 bases. The junction had 11 bases not matched to a gene; V was cut back by 2 bases and J by 8 bases. CDR1 and CDR2 (germline): ENHRY, SYGVKD. The CDR3 spans 15 residues.

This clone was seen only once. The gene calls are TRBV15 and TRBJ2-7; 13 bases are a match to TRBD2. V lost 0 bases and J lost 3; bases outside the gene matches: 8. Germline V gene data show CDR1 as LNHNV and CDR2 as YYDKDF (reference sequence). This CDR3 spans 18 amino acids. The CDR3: CATSRDGGLAGVIYEQYF. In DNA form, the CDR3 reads TGTGCCACCAGCAGAGATGGTGGACTAGCGGGAGTTATCTACGAGCAGTACTTC.

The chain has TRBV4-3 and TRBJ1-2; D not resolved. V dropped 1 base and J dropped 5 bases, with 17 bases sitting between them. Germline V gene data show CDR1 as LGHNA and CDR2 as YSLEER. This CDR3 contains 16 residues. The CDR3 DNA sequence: TGCGCCAGCAGCCAAGGTATATCTTCATCGGTTTATGGCTACACCTTC. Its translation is CASSQGISSSVYGYTF.